This TCR beta chain was profiled in a study of blood T cell repertoires in COVID-19. As for the study in general: PBMCs, B-cell-depleted T cells, or T cells provided the cDNA or gDNA that made up the material.

CDR3 size: 15 residues. Per germline, CDR1 MDHEN and CDR2 SYDVKM. V lost 2 bases, J lost 2 bases, and 10 bases lay in between. This clone was detected a few times. Under the authors' procedure: Cell counts per sample came from amplifying reference gene primers. Measured with immunoSEQ multiplex PCR; TCRdb has only the in-frame clones, and not every one. From that table come the V and J calls and clone size; the DNA was used to work out D and trimming. Counted here are tens of thousands of clones, around 80% occurring once; the ten biggest clones make up 9.5% to 15%. Sequencing was performed on peripheral blood. This TCR was recovered from a human donor in a cohort sampled during active COVID-19. This chain links TRBV28 with TRBJ1-5; D ambiguous. The CDR3 coding sequence is TGTGCCAGCAGTTTAATCGGAGCTCGCAATCAGCCCCAGCATTTT. Translation: CASSLIGARNQPQHF.